This TCR beta chain was sequenced for a study of patients and donors after allogeneic stem cell transplantation. V gave up 1 base and J gave up 2 bases, with 17 bases separating them. This CDR3 is built from 16 residues. The germline V gene encodes CDR1 DFQATT and CDR2 SNEGSKA (reference sequence). MiXCR, run by TCRdb on the RT-PCR reads, gives a single entry per CDR3 protein. The sample holds under 200,000 distinct CDR3 sequences; approximately 30% are singletons and the top ten take roughly 3.2%. This clonotype originated in a human donor who was either an allogeneic HSCT recipient or a stem cell or donor lymphocyte infusion donor (not recorded which). It is not recorded whose cells these are; they may come from a transplant donor. Sequencing was performed on blood, either unsorted or a sorted T cell fraction (not recorded which). The rearrangement uses TRBV20-1 and TRBJ1-1; TRBD1 might be the D (6 bases). CDR3 region: CSARVRSVDRNTEAFF. The CDR3 DNA follows: TGCAGTGCTAGAGTGCGTTCAGTGGACAGAAACACTGAAGCTTTCTTT.